This T cell receptor (beta chain) was sequenced for a study of naive and memory T cell subsets. Germline CDR1 is LGHNA and CDR2 is YSLEER. This CDR3 is built from 16 residues. The V gene end was trimmed by 3 bases and the J gene end by 9 bases; junction bases not matched to a gene: 12. An equimolar mix of two oligonucleotides served as the beta constant-region primer for TRBC1 and TRBC2. TCRdb reprocessed the UMI-ligation and nested PCR reads via MiXCR and lists one record per CDR3 protein. The sample has some 150,000 distinct CDR3 sequences, about 15% seen once. The chain joins TRBV4-3 to TRBJ2-1; TRBD2 agrees at 9 bases. Sequencing was performed on naive CD4+ T cells from blood. The clonotype comes from a human donor in good health. The CDR3 DNA sequence: TGCGCCAGCAGCCAGGGACTCGGGACTAGCAGTCTTGAGCAGTTCTTC. It translates to CASSQGLGTSSLEQFF.